The T cell receptor beta chain under discussion was sequenced for a study of cytomegalovirus exposure and HLA in healthy donors. In this sample, this clone turned up a few times. Its antigen is undetermined. Whole-study results and caveats: Among donors in an Asian-associated ancestry cluster, a later analysis reportedly found fewer N-insertions than the roughly 700-donor mean. Among immune exposure information, only CMV serostatus was available. Many donors carried some public TCRs, although rarity characterized most TCR sequences. A previous analysis found most TCR beta V segments productive roughly 87% or roughly 30% of the time.

After removal of 6 bases from V and 5 bases from J, the junction contained 11 bases not matched to a gene. This CDR3 has 15 residues. Germline CDR1 MNHEY, CDR2 SMNVEV (reference sequence). The primer mix had 60 Vbeta and 13 Jbeta primers. Sequencing used immunoSEQ multiplex PCR; TCRdb keeps in-frame clones, though not all of them. The table lists about 92,000 clones, around 77% of them singletons. Sequencing input: PBMCs. This receptor was obtained from a man over 45 in good health and CMV-seropositive. V gene TRBV27 combines with J gene TRBJ2-5, with 8 bases aligning to TRBD1. DNA for the CDR3: TGTGCCAGCAGACATAGGACAGGGCGTGGGGAGACCCAGTACTTC. Translation: CASRHRTGRGETQYF.